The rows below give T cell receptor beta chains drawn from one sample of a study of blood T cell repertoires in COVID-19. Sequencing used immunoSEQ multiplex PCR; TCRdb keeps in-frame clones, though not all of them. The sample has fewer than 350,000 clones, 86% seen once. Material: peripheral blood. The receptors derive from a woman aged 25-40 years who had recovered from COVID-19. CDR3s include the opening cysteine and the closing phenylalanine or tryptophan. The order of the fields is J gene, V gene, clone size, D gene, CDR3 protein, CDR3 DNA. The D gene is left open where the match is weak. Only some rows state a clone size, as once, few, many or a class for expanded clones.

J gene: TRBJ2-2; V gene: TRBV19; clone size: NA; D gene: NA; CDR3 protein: CASSRDPNRAGELFF; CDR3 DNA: TGTGCCAGTAGTCGGGACCCAAACAGGGCCGGGGAGCTGTTTTTT
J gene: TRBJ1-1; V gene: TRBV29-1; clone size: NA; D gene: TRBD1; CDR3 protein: CSVAGTGGYMNTEAFF; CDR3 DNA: TGCAGCGTCGCCGGGACAGGGGGCTACATGAACACTGAAGCTTTCTTT
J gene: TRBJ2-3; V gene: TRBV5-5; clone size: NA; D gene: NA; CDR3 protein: CASSLEGRDTQYF; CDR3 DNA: TGTGCCAGCAGCTTGGAGGGGAGGGATACGCAGTATTTT
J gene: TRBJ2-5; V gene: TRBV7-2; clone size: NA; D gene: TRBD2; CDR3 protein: CASSFLEGLAGGPQETQYF; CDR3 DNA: TGTGCCAGCAGCTTCCTAGAGGGACTAGCGGGAGGGCCACAAGAGACCCAGTACTTC
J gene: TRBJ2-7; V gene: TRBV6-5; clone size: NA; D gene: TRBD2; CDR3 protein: CASSPGASGREQYF; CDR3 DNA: TGTGCCAGCAGTCCCGGGGCTAGCGGGAGGGAGCAGTACTTC
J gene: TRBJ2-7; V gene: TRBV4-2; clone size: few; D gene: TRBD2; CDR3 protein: CASSQDILAALYEQYF; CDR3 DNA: TGTGCCAGCAGCCAAGATATACTAGCGGCCCTCTACGAGCAGTACTTC
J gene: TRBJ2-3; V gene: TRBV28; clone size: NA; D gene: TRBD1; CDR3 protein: CAGEGKGAKDTQYF; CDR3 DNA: TGTGCCGGGGAAGGAAAGGGGGCGAAAGATACGCAGTATTTT
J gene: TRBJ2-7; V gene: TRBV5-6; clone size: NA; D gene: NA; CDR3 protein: CASSLEEATSTYEQYF; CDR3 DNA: TGTGCCAGCAGCTTGGAAGAGGCGACCAGTACCTACGAGCAGTACTTC
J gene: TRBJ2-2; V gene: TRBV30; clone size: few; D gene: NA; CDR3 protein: CAWSPDSANTGELFF; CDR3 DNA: TGTGCCTGGAGTCCGGACAGCGCGAACACCGGGGAGCTGTTTTTT
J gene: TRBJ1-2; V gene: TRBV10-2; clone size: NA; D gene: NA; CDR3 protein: CASSELFDGYGYTF; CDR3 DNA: TGCGCCAGCAGTGAACTATTCGACGGCTATGGCTACACCTTC
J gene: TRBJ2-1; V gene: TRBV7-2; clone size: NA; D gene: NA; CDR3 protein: CASGLQGGGLDEQFF; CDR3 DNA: TGTGCCAGCGGACTTCAGGGAGGAGGCTTGGATGAGCAGTTCTTC
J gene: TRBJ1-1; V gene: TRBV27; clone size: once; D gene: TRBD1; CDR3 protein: CATQGANTEAFF; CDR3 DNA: TGTGCCACCCAGGGGGCGAACACTGAAGCTTTCTTT
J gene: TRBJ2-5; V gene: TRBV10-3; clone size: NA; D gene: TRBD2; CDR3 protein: CAISGSGRAWETQYF; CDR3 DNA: TGTGCCATCAGTGGGAGCGGGAGGGCGTGGGAGACCCAGTACTTC
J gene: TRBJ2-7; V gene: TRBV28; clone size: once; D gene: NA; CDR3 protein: CASSLMQAAYEQYF; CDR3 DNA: TGTGCCAGCAGTTTAATGCAGGCCGCCTACGAGCAGTACTTC
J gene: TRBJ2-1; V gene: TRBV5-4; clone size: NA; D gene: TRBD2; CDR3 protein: CASSLDGRSYNEQFF; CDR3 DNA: TGTGCCAGCAGCTTGGACGGGAGGTCGTACAATGAGCAGTTCTTC
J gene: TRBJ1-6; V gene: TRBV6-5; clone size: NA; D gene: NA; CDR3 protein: CASTPGGSPLHF; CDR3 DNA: TGTGCCAGCACTCCCGGAGGTTCACCCCTCCACTTT
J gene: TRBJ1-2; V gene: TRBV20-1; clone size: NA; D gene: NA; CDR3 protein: CSARVGGGYTF; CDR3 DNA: TGCAGTGCTAGAGTAGGGGGTGGCTACACCTTC
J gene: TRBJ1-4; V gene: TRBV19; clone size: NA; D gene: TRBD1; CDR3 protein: CASRRGRVEKLFF; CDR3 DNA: TGTGCCAGTAGGAGGGGGCGCGTTGAAAAACTGTTTTTT
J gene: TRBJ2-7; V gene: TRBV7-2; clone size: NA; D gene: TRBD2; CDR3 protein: CASSPPAGGYEQYF; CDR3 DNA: TGTGCCAGCAGCCCCCCAGCGGGAGGCTACGAGCAGTACTTC
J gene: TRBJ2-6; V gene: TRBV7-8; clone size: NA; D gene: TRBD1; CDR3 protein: CASGLPRTGDSSGANVLTF; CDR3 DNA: TGTGCCAGCGGCCTCCCGAGGACAGGTGATAGCTCTGGGGCCAACGTCCTGACTTTC